This T cell receptor (beta chain) emerged from a study of early stage breast cancer tumors. Study observations and caveats: Enriched TCRB sequences shared across patients were mostly commonly generated sequences. Blood repertoires resembled normal breast more than tumor. Tumors had approximately 2.7-fold higher T cell density than normal breast.

Comments on this clone: Its cognate antigen is unknown.

The protocol was immunoSEQ multiplex PCR, while the TCRdb copy is restricted to in-frame clones and leaves out a portion. This table holds about 72,000 clones, roughly three quarters found once. This CDR3 has 15 residues. Germline V gene lookup returns CDR1 SQVTM and CDR2 ANQGSEA. V was pared by 3 bases and J by 2 bases, with 6 bases of the junction left unmatched. The clonotype was recovered from a person between 55 and 70 years old with breast cancer. The V gene is TRBV29-1, the J gene TRBJ2-7; 11 bases line up with TRBD1. The sample was blood. The CDR3 protein is CSVDAPGQGAYEQYF. DNA of the CDR3: TGCAGCGTTGACGCACCGGGACAGGGGGCCTACGAGCAGTACTTC.